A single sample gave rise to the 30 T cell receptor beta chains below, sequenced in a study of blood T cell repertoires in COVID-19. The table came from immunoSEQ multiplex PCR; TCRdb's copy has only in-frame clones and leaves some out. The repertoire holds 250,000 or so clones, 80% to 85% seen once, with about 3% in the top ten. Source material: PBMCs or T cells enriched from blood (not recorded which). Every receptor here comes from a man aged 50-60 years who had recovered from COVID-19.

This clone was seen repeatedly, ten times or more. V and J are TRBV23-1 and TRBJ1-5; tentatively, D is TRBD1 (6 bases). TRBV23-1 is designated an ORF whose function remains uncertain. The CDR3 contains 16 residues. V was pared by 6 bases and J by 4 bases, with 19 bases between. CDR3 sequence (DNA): TGCGCCAGCAGCCCCAACAGTGGGGGCGCGAATCAGCCCCAGCATTTT. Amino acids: CASSPNSGGANQPQHF.

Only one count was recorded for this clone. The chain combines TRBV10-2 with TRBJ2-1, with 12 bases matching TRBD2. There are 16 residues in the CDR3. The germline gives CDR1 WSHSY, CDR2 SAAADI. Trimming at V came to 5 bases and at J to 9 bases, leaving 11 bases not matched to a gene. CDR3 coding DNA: TGCGCCAGCAGTTCTGGACTAGCGGGGAATTGGGGTGAGCAGTTCTTC. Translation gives CASSSGLAGNWGEQFF.

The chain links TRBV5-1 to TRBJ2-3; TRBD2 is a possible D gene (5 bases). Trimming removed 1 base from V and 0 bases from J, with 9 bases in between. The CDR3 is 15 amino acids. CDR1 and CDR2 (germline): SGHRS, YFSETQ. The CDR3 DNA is TGCGCCAGCAGCTTGTTAGGCGGGAGCACAGATACGCAGTATTTT. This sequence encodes CASSLLGGSTDTQYF.

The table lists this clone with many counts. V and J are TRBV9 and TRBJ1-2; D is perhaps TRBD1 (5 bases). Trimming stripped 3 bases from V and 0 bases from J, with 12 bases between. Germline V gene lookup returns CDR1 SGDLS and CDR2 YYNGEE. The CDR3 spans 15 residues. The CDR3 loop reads CASSGYRLSNYGYTF. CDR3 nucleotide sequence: TGTGCCAGCAGCGGCTACAGGTTATCTAACTATGGCTACACCTTC. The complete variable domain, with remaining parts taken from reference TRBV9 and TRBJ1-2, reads DSGVTQTPKHLITATGQRVTLRCSPRSGDLSVYWYQQSLDQGLQFLIQYYNGEERAKGNILERFSAQQFPDLHSELNLSSLELGDSALYFCASSGYRLSNYGYTFGSGTRLTVV.

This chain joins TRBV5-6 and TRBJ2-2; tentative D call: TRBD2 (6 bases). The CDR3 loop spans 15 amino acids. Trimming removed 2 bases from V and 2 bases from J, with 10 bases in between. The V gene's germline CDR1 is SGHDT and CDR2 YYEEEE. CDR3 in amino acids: CASSFVAGNTGELFF. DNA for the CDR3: TGTGCCAGCAGCTTTGTTGCGGGAAACACCGGGGAGCTGTTTTTT.

CDR3 DNA sequence: TGTGCCAGCAGCGTAGAGGACAGGGGAGACCAGCCCCAGCATTTT. Its translation: CASSVEDRGDQPQHF. This rearrangement joins TRBV9 to TRBJ1-5; 9 bases map to TRBD1. CDR1 and CDR2 from the germline V gene are SGDLS and YYNGEE. The CDR3 runs 15 residues. J was trimmed by 7 bases and V by 0 bases; bases with no gene match: 5.

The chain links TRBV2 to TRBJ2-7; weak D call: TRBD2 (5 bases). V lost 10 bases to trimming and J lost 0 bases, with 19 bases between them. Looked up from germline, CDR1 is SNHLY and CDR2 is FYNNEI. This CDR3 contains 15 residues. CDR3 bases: TGTGCCACCCAGAGGTCGGGGTTGACCTCCTACGAGCAGTACTTC. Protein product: CATQRSGLTSYEQYF.

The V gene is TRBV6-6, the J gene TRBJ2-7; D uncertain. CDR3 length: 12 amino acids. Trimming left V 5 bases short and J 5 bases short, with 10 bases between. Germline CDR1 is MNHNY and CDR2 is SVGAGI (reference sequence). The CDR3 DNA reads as TGTGCCAGCAGTACTACACGGGACGAGCAGTACTTC. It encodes CASSTTRDEQYF.

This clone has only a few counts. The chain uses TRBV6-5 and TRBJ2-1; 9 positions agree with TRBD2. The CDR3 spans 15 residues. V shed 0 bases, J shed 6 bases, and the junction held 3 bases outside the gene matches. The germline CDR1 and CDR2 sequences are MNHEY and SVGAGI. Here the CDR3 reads CASSYSGTSSNEQFF. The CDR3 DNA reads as TGTGCCAGCAGTTACTCCGGGACTAGCAGCAATGAGCAGTTCTTC.

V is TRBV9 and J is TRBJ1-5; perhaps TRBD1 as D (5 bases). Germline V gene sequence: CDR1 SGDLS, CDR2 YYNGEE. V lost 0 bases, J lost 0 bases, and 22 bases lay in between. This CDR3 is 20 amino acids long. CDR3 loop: CASSVGGLVGADVSNQPQHF. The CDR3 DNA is TGTGCCAGCAGCGTAGGGGGACTAGTCGGGGCCGACGTTAGCAATCAGCCCCAGCATTTT.

Written as DNA, the CDR3 is TGTGCCAGCAGCCGACAAACTAGTTCCGGGGAGCTGTTTTTT. Its protein is CASSRQTSSGELFF. The chain couples TRBV6-2 or TRBV6-3 to TRBJ2-2, with D possibly being TRBD2 (5 bases). V lost 6 bases to trimming and J lost 6 bases, with 14 bases between them. Germline V gives CDR1 MNHEY, CDR2 SVGEGT. This CDR3 has 14 residues.

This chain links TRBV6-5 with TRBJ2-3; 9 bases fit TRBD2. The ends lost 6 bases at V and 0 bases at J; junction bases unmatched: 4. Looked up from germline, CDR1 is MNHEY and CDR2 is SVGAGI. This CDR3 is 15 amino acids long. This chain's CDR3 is CASSLAGKSTDTQYF. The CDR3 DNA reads TGTGCCAGCAGCCTAGCGGGAAAAAGCACAGATACGCAGTATTTT.

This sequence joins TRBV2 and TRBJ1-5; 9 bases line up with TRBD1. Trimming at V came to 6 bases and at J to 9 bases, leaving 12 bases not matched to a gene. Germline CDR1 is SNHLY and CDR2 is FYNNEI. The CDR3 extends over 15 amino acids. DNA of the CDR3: TGTGCCAGCAGCGAACTAACAGGGGGCGCGCGGCCCCAGCATTTT. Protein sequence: CASSELTGGARPQHF.

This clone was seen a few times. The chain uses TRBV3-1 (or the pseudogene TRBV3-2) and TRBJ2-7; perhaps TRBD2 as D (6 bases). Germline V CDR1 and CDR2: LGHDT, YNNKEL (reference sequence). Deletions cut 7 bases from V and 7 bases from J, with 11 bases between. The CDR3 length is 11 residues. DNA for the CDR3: TGTGCCAGCACCGGGGCGGGGGAGCAGTACTTC. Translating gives CASTGAGEQYF.

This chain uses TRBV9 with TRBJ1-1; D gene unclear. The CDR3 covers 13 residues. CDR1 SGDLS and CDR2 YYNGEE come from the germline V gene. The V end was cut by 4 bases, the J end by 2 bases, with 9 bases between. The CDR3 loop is CASSSGINTEAFF. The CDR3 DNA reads TGTGCCAGCAGCTCGGGGATCAACACTGAAGCTTTCTTT.

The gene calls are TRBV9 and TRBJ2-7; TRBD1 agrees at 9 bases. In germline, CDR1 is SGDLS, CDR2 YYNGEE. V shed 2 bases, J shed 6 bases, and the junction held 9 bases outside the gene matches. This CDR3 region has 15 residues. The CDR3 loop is CASSVTPGQGGEQYF. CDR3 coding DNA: TGTGCCAGCAGCGTGACCCCGGGACAGGGTGGCGAGCAGTACTTC.

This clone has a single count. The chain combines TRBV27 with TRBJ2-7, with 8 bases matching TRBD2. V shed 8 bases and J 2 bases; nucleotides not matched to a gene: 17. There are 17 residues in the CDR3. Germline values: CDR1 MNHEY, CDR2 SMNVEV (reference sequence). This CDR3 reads CASHEQGFTSGAYEQYF. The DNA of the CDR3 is TGTGCCAGCCACGAGCAGGGGTTCACTAGCGGAGCCTACGAGCAGTACTTC.

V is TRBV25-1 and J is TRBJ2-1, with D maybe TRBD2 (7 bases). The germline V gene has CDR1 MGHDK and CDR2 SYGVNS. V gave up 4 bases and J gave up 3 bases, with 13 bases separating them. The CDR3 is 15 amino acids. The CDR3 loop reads CASSGGAGVYNEQFF. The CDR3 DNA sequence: TGTGCCAGCAGTGGGGGGGCGGGAGTCTACAATGAGCAGTTCTTC.

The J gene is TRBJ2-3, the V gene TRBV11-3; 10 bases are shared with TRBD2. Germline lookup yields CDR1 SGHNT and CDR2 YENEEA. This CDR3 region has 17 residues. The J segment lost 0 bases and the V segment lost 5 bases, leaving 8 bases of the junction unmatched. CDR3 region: CASSPRTSGASTDTQYF. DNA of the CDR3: TGTGCCAGCAGCCCCCGGACTAGCGGAGCCAGCACAGATACGCAGTATTTT.

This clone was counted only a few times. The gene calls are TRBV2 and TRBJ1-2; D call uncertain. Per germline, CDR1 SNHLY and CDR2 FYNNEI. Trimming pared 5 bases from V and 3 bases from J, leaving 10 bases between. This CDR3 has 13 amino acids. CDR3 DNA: TGTGCCAGCAGTCCTACAGCTTACTATGGCTACACCTTC. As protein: CASSPTAYYGYTF. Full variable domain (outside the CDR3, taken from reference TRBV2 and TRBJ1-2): EPEVTQTPSHQVTQMGQEVILRCVPISNHLYFYWYRQILGQKVEFLVSFYNNEISEKSEIFDDQFSVERPDGSNFTLKIRSTKLEDSAMYFCASSPTAYYGYTFGSGTRLTVV.

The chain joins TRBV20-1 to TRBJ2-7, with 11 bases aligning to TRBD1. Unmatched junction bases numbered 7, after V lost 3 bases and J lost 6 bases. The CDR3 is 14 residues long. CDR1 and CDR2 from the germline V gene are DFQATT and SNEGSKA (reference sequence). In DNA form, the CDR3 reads TGCAGTGCTAGTGCAGGACAGGGGGCTTTCGAGCAGTACTTC. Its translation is CSASAGQGAFEQYF.

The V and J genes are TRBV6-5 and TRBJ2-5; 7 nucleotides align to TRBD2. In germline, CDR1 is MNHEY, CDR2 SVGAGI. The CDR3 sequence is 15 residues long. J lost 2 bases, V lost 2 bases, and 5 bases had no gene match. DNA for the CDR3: TGTGCCAGCAGTTACCCAGCGGGGCAACAAGAGACCCAGTACTTC. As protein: CASSYPAGQQETQYF.

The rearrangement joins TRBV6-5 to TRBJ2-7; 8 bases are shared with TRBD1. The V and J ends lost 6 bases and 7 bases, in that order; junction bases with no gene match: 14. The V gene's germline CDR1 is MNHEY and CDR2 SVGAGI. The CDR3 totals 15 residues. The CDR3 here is CASRPGQGFFSEQYF. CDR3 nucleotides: TGTGCCAGCAGACCCGGACAGGGATTCTTTTCAGAGCAGTACTTC.

CDR3 DNA sequence: TGTGCCAGCAGCCTAAGGGGGCGAACTAATGAAAAACTGTTTTTT. Translation: CASSLRGRTNEKLFF. The chain carries TRBV7-2 and TRBJ1-4; 7 bases line up with TRBD1. V dropped 5 bases and J dropped 1; count of bases not matched to a gene: 4. This CDR3 comprises 15 residues. Germline V gene data show CDR1 as SGHTA and CDR2 as FQGNSA.

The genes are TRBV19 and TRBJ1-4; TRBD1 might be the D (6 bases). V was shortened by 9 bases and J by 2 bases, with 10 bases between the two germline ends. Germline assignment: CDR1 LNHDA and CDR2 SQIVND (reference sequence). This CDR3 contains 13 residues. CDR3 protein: CASRTVTNEKLFF. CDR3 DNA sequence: TGTGCCAGCCGGACAGTGACTAATGAAAAACTGTTTTTT.

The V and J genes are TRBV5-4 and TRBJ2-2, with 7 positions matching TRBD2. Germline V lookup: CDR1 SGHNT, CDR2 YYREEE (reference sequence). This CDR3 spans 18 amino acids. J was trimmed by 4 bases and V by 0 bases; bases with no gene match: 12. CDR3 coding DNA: TGTGCCAGCAGCTTGGAGACTAGCTCCACCGGTCCCACCGGGGAGCTGTTTTTT. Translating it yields CASSLETSSTGPTGELFF.

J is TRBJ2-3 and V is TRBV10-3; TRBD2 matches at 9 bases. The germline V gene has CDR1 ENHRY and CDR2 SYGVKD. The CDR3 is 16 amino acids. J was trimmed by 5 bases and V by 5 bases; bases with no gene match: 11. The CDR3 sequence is CAISSLAGTSGDTQYF. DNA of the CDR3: TGTGCCATCAGTTCGCTAGCGGGAACCTCGGGAGATACGCAGTATTTT.

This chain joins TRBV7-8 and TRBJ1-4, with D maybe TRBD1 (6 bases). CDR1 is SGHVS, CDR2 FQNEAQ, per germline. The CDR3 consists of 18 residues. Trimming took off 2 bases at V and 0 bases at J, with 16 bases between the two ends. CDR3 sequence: CASSLRGGPVSTNEKLFF. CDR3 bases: TGTGCCAGCAGCTTAAGGGGGGGGCCGGTGTCAACTAATGAAAAACTGTTTTTT.

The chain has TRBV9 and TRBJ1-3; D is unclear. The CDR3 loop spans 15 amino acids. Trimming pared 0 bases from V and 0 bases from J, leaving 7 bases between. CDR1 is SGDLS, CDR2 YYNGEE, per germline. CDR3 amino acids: CASSVGWHSGNTIYF. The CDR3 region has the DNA TGTGCCAGCAGCGTAGGGTGGCACTCTGGAAACACCATATATTTT.

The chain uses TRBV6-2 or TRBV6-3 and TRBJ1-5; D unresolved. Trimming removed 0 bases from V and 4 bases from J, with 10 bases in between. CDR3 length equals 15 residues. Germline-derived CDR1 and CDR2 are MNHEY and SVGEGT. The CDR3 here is CASSYSRGGNQPQHF. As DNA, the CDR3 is TGTGCCAGCAGTTACTCGCGTGGAGGAAATCAGCCCCAGCATTTT.